The 9 T cell receptor beta chains reported below all come from one sample, sequenced in a study of shared clonotypes between healthy human individuals. Only in-frame clones appear in the TCRdb table, and some are missing; sequencing was by immunoSEQ multiplex PCR. This table has roughly 220,000 clones, 65% appearing once. Sample: memory CD4+ T cells sorted from blood. Indicated subset: CD45RA-negative fraction. The receptors shown here come from a man aged 25-45 years in good health.

This clone was detected only a few times. The rearrangement uses TRBV30 and TRBJ2-7; perhaps TRBD2 as D (6 bases). The germline V gene encodes CDR1 GTSNPN and CDR2 SVGIG (reference sequence). The length of the CDR3 is 13 residues. The V end lost 4 bases, the J end lost 2 bases, and 12 bases lay between the germline ends. CDR3: CAWKAGLTYEQYF. The CDR3 coding sequence is TGTGCCTGGAAAGCGGGCCTAACCTACGAGCAGTACTTC.

This clone has a handful of counts. The J gene is TRBJ2-1, the V gene TRBV14, with unresolved D. The germline V and J ends were trimmed by 1 base and 3 bases, with 4 bases remaining between them. This CDR3 has 13 residues. Germline CDR1 is SGHDN and CDR2 is FVKESK. The CDR3 spells CASSQVFYNEQFF. The CDR3 DNA is TGTGCCAGCAGCCAAGTCTTCTACAATGAGCAGTTCTTC.

V is TRBV28 and J is TRBJ1-4; perhaps TRBD1 as D (6 bases). Trimming cost V 7 bases and J 9 bases, with 18 bases left between them. This CDR3 contains 14 residues. Germline V lookup: CDR1 MDHEN, CDR2 SYDVKM. The DNA of the CDR3 is TGTGCCAGCAAGGAACCCAGACAGGACCAAAAACTGTTTTTT. Amino acid sequence: CASKEPRQDQKLFF.

This clone was counted only a few times. The chain joins TRBV19 to TRBJ2-1; TRBD2 matches at 8 bases. The V gene end was trimmed by 6 bases and the J gene end by 6 bases; junction bases not matched to a gene: 4. The CDR3 sequence is 13 residues long. The V gene's germline CDR1 is LNHDA and CDR2 SQIVND (reference sequence). The CDR3 nucleotides read TGTGCCAGTAGCGGGAGGGGCCTCAATGAGCAGTTCTTC. It specifies CASSGRGLNEQFF.

The rearrangement links TRBV27 to TRBJ2-1, with 8 bases matching TRBD2. Losses at the gene ends were 8 bases for V and 13 bases for J; bases not matched to a gene: 16. Germline V gives CDR1 MNHEY, CDR2 SMNVEV (reference sequence). This CDR3 contains 14 residues. This chain's CDR3 is CASGVASGRGAQFF. In DNA, the CDR3 is TGTGCCAGCGGGGTGGCTAGCGGGCGGGGGGCCCAGTTCTTC.

This clone occurred a few times. The chain is built from TRBV7-8 and TRBJ1-4; D may be TRBD1 (5 bases). V was pared by 5 bases and J by 4 bases, with 11 bases between. The CDR3 loop spans 14 amino acids. Looked up from germline, CDR1 is SGHVS and CDR2 is FQNEAQ. The CDR3 DNA reads as TGTGCCAGCAGCACAGGACGAAATAATGAAAAACTGTTTTTT. It yields the protein CASSTGRNNEKLFF.

In its sample, this clone was seen once. The chain uses TRBV6-1 and TRBJ2-5; D is ambiguous. The germline gives CDR1 MNHNS, CDR2 SASEGT. CDR3 size: 15 residues. V was shortened by 5 bases and J by 5 bases, with 18 bases between the two germline ends. The CDR3 is CASSFRGHPGETQYF. DNA of the CDR3: TGTGCCAGCAGTTTCAGAGGCCACCCTGGGGAGACCCAGTACTTC.

The J gene is TRBJ2-2, the V gene TRBV7-3; possible D gene TRBD1, 6 bases. The CDR3 length is 14 residues. V was shortened by 5 bases and J by 1 base, with 8 bases between the two germline ends. CDR1 and CDR2 from the germline V gene are SGHTA and FQGTGA. The DNA of the CDR3 is TGTGCCAGCAGCCTGACAGGGAACACCGGGGAGCTGTTTTTT. Residues: CASSLTGNTGELFF.

The chain combines TRBV7-6 with TRBJ1-1, with D unresolved. CDR1 and CDR2 (germline): SGHVS, FNYEAQ. The V and J ends lost 0 bases and 1 base respectively, with 12 bases between them. There are 16 residues in the CDR3. The CDR3 DNA follows: TGTGCCAGCAGCTTAGCGGTTGTAGCGAAGAACACTGAAGCTTTCTTT. Protein: CASSLAVVAKNTEAFF.